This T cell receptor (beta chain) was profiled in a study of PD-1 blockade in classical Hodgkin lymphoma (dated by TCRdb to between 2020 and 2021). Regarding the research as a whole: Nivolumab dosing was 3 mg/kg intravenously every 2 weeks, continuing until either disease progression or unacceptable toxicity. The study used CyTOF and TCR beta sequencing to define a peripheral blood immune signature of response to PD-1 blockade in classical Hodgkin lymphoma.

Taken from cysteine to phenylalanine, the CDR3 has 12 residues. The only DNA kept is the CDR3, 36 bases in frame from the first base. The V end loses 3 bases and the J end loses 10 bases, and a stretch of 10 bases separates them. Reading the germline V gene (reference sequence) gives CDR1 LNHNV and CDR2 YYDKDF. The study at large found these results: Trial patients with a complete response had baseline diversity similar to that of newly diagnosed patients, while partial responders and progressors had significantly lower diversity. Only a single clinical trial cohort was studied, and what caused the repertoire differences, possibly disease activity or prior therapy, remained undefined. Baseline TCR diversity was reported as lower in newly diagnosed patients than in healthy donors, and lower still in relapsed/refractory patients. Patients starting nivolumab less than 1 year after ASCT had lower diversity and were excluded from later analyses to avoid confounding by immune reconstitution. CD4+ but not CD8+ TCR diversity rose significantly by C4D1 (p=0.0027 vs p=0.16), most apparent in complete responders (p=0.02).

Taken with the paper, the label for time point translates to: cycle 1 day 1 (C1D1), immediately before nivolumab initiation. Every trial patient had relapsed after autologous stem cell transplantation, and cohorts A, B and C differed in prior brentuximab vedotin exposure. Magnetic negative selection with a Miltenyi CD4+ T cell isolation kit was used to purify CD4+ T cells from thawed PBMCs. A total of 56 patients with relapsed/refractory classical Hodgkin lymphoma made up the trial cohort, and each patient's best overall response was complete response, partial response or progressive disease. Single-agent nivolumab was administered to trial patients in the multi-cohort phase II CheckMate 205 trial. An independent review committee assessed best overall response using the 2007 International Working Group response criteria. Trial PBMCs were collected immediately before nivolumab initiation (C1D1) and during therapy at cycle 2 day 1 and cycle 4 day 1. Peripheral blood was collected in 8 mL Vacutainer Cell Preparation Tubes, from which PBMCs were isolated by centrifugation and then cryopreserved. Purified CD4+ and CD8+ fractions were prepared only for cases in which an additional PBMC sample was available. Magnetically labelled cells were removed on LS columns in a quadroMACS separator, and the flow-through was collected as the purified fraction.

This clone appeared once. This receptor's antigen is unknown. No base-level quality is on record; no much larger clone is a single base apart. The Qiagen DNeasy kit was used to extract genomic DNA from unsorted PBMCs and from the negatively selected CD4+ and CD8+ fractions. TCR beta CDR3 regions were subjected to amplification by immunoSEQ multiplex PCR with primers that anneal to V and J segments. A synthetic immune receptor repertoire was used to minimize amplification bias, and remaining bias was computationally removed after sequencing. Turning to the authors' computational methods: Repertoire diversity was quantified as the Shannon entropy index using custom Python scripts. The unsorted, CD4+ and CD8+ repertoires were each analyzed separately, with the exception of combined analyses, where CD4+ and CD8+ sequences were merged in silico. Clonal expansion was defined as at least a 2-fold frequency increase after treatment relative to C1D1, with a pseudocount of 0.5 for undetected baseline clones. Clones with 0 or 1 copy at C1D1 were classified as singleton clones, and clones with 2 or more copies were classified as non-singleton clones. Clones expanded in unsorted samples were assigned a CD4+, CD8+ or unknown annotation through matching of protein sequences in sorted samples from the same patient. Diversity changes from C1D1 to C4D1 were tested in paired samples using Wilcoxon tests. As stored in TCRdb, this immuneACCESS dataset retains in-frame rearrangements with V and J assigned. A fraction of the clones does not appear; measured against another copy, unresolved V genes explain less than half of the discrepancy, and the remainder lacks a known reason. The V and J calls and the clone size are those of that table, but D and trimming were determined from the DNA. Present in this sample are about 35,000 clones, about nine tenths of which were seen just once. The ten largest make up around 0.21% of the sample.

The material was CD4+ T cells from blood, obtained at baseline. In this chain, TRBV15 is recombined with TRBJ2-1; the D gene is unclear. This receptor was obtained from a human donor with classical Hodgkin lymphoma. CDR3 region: CATSRSPGEQFF. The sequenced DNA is TGTGCCACCAGCAGGTCCCCCGGGGAGCAGTTCTTC.